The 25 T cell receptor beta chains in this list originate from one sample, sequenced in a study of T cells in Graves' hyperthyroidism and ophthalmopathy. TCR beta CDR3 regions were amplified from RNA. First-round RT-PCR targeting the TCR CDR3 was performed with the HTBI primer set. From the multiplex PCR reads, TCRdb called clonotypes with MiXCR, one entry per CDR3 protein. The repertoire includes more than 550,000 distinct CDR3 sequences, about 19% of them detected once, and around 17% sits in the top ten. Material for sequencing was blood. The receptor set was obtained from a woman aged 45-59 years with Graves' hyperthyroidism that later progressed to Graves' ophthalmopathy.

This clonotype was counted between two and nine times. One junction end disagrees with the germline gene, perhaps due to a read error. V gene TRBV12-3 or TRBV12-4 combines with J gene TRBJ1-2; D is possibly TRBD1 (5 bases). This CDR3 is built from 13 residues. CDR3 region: CASSFKGNSGYTF. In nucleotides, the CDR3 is TGTGCCAGCAGTTTTAAGGGGAACTCTGGCTACACCTTC.

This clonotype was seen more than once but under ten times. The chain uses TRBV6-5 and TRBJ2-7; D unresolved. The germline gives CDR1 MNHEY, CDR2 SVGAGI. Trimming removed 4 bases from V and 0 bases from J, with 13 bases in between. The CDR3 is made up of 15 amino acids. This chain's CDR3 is CASSSVQRSSYEQYF. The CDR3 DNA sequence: TGTGCCAGCAGTTCAGTGCAAAGGAGCTCCTACGAGCAGTACTTC.

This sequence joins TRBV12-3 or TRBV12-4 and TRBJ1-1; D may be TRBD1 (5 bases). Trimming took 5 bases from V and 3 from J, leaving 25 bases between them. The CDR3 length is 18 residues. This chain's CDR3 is CASSPRGGLRFDDTEAFF. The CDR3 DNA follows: TGTGCCAGCAGTCCGCGGGGGGGACTTCGGTTCGATGACACTGAAGCTTTCTTT.

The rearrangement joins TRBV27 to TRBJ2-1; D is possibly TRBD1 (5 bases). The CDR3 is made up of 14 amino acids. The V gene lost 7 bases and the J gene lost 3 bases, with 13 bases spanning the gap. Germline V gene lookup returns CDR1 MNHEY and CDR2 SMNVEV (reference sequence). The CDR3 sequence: CASTPTVYYNEQFF. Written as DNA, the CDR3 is TGTGCCAGCACTCCGACAGTATACTACAATGAGCAGTTCTTC.

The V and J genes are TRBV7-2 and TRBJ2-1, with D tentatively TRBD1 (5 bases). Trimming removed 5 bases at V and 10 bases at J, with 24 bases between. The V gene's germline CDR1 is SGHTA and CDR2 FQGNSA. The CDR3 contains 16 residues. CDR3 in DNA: TGTGCCAGCAGCCCACACAGCCGGACATCACCCGGGGAGCAGTTCTTC. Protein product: CASSPHSRTSPGEQFF.

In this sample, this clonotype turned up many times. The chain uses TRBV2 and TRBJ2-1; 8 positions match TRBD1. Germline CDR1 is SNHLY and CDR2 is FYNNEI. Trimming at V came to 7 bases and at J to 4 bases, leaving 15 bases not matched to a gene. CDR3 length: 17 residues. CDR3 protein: CASKGPVGQGTYNEQFF. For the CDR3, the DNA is TGTGCCAGCAAGGGTCCTGTAGGACAGGGAACATACAATGAGCAGTTCTTC.

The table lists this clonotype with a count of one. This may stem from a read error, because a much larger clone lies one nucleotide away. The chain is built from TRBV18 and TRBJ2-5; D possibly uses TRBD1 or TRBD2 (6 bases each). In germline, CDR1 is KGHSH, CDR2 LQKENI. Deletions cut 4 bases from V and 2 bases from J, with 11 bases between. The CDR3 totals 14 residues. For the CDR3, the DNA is TGTGCCAGCTCACGGGGGGCAGATCAAGAGACCCAGTACTTC. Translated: CASSRGADQETQYF. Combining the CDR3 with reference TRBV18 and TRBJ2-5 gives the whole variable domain NAGVMQNPRHLVRRRGQEARLRCSPMKGHSHVYWYRQLPEEGLKFMVYLQKENIIDESGMPKERFSAEFPKEGPSILRIQQVVRGDSAAYFCASSRGADQETQYFGPGTRLLVL.

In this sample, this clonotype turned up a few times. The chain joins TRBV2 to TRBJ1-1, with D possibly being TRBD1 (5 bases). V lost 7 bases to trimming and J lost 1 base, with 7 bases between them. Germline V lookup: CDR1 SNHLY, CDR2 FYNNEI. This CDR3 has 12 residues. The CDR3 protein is CASTRENTEAFF. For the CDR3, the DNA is TGTGCCAGCACCAGGGAGAACACTGAAGCTTTCTTT.

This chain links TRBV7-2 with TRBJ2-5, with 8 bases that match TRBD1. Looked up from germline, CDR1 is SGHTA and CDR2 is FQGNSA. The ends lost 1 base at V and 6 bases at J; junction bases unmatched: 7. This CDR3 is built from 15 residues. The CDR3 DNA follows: TGTGCCAGCAGCTTAGGTTCACAGGGGGTGAAGACCCAGTACTTC. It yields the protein CASSLGSQGVKTQYF.

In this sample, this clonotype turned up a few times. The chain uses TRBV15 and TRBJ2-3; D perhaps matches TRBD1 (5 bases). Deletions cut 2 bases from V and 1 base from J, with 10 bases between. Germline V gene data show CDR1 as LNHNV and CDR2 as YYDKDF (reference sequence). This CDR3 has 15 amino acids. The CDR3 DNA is TGTGCCACCAGCAGATCAGGGCAGGGCACAGATACGCAGTATTTT. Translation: CATSRSGQGTDTQYF. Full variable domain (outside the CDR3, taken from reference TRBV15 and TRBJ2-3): DAMVIQNPRYQVTQFGKPVTLSCSQTLNHNVMYWYQQKSSQAPKLLFHYYDKDFNNEADTPDNFQSRRPNTSFCFLDIRSPGLGDTAMYLCATSRSGQGTDTQYFGPGTRLTVL.

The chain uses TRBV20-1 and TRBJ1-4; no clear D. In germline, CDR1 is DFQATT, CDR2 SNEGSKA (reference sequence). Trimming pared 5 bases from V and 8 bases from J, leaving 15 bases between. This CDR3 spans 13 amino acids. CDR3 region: CSARGPSPEKLFF. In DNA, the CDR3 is TGCAGTGCTCGTGGTCCGAGTCCGGAAAAACTGTTTTTT.

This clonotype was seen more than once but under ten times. This CDR3 is CASSAPAGAFSYSYGYTF. The DNA for the CDR3 is TGTGCCAGCAGCGCCCCGGCGGGCGCATTTTCATACTCCTATGGCTACACCTTC. This chain links TRBV9 with TRBJ1-2, with D unresolved. CDR1 and CDR2 from the germline V gene are SGDLS and YYNGEE. This CDR3 comprises 18 residues. Trimming removed 3 bases at V and 4 bases at J, with 25 bases between.

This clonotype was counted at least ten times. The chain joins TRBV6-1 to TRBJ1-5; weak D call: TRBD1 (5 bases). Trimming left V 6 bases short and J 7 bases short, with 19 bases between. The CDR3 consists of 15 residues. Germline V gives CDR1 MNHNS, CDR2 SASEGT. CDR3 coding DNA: TGTGCCAGCAGCCAGGGACGACGGGCCAACCAGCCCCAGCATTTT. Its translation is CASSQGRRANQPQHF.

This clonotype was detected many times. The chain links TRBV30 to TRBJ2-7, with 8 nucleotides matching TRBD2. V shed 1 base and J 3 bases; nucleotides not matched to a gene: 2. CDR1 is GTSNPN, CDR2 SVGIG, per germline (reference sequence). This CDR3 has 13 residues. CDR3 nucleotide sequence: TGTGCCTGGAGTGGTCTAGCGGGCTACGAGCAGTACTTC. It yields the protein CAWSGLAGYEQYF.

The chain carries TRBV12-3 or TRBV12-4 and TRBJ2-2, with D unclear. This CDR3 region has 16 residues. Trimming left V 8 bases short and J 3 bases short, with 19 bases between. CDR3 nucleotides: TGTGCCAGCCACTACCCCAGCTCCCGAGACACCGGGGAGCTGTTTTTT. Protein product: CASHYPSSRDTGELFF.

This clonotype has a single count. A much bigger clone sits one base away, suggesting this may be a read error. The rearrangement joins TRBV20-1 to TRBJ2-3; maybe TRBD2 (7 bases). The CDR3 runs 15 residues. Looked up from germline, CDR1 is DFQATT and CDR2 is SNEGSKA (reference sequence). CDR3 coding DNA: TGCAGTGCTGAACCCTTGGGGGGGGGCACAGGTACGCAGTATTTT. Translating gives CSAEPLGGGTGTQYF.

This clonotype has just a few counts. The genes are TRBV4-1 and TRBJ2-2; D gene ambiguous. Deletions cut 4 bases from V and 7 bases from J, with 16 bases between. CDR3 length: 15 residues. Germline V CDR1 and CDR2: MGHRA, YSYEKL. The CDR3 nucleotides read TGCGCCAGCAGCCCCCCGAACCCCATCAACGGGGAGCTGTTTTTT. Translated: CASSPPNPINGELFF.

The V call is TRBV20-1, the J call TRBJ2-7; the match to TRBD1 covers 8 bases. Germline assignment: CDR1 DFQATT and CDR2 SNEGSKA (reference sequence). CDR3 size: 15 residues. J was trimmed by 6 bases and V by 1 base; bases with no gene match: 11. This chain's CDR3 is CSARGGRTGLFEQYF. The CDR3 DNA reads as TGCAGTGCTAGAGGGGGAAGGACAGGGCTGTTCGAGCAGTACTTC.

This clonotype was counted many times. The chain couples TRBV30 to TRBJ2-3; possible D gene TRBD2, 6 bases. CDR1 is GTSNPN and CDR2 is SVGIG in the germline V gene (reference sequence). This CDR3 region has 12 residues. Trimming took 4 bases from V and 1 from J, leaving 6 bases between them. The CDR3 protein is CAWTSGTDTQYF. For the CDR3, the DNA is TGTGCCTGGACTAGCGGCACAGATACGCAGTATTTT.

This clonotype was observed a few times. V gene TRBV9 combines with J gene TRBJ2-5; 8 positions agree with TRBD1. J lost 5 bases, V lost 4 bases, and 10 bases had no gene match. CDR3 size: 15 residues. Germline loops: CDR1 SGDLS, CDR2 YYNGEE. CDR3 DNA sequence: TGTGCCAGCAGCCAGCGGACAGGGAGTCGGGAGACCCAGTACTTC. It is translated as CASSQRTGSRETQYF.

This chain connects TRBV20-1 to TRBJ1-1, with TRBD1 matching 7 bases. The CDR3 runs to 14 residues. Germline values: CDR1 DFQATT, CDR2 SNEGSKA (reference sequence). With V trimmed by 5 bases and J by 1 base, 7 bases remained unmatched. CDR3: CSALQGEQNTEAFF. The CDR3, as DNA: TGCAGTGCTTTGCAGGGGGAGCAGAACACTGAAGCTTTCTTT.

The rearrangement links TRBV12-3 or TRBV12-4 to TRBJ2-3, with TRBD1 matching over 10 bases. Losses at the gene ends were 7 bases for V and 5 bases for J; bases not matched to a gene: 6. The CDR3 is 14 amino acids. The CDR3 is CASTAGTGEDTQYF. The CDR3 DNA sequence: TGTGCCAGCACGGCCGGGACAGGGGAAGATACGCAGTATTTT.

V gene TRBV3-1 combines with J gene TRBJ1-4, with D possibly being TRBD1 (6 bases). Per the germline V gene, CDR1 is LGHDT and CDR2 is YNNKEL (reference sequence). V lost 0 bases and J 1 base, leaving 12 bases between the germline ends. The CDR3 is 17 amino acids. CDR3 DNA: TGTGCCAGCAGCCAAGATCCGGGGGCGGGAACTAATGAAAAACTGTTTTTT. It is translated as CASSQDPGAGTNEKLFF.

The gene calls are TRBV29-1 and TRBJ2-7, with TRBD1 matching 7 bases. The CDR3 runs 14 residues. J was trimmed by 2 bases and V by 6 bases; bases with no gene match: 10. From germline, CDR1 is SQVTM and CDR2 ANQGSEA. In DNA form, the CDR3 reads TGCAGCGTCAGGGGCGGACAGGCCGCCTACGAGCAGTACTTC. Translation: CSVRGGQAAYEQYF.

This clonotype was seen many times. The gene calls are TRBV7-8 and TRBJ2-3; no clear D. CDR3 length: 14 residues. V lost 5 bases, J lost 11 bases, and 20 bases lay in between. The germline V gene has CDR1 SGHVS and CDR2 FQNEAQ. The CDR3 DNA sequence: TGTGCCAGCAGCCCCACTCCCCTAGGAGCAGTGCAGTATTTT. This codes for CASSPTPLGAVQYF.